The 13 T cell receptor beta chains below were found in one sample sequenced in a study of T cells in Graves' hyperthyroidism and ophthalmopathy. The TCR beta CDR3 regions underwent amplification using RNA transcripts as the source. During a first-round RT-PCR of the TCR CDR3, the HTBI primer set was used. From the multiplex PCR reads, TCRdb called clonotypes with MiXCR, one entry per CDR3 protein. Counted here are 45,000 to 50,000 distinct CDR3 sequences, more than 40% occurring once; the ten biggest clones make up around 32%. Specimen: peripheral blood or thyroid tissue (not recorded which). The source of these receptors is a woman in her forties or fifties with Graves' hyperthyroidism.

Comment on this clonotype: At one end, the junction sequence differs from germline, possibly due to a read error. The genes are TRBV7-9 and TRBJ2-5; maybe TRBD1 (5 bases). The CDR3 has 13 amino acids. The germline gives CDR1 SEHNR, CDR2 FQNEAQ (reference sequence). In nucleotides, the CDR3 is TGTGCCGGCAGCTTAGTAGGGGCGGAGACCCAGCACTTC. It yields the protein CAGSLVGAETQHF.

This clonotype was detected ten times or more. The chain uses TRBV12-3 or TRBV12-4 and TRBJ1-4; TRBD1 might be the D (5 bases). This CDR3 region has 13 residues. V lost 9 bases and J 1 base, leaving 9 bases between the germline ends. CDR3 nucleotides: TGTGCCAGTAAAGACAGAACTAATGAAAAACTGTTTTTT. It codes for CASKDRTNEKLFF.

This clonotype came up many times. The chain employs TRBV6-5 and TRBJ2-7; 7 bases fit TRBD1. The V and J ends lost 0 bases and 0 bases, in that order; junction bases with no gene match: 11. Germline CDR1 MNHEY, CDR2 SVGAGI. The CDR3 consists of 18 residues. Here the CDR3 DNA reads TGTGCCAGCAGTTACTCGATACCCGGACAGGACATCTCCTACGAGCAGTACTTC. It yields the protein CASSYSIPGQDISYEQYF.

In DNA form, the CDR3 reads TGCAGTGCTAGTAATCCGACTAGCGGGAGTAGGGAGCTGTTTTTT. Translating gives CSASNPTSGSRELFF. The chain carries TRBV20-1 and TRBJ2-2; 12 positions match TRBD2. CDR3 size: 15 residues. From germline, CDR1 is DFQATT and CDR2 SNEGSKA (reference sequence). Losses at the gene ends were 3 bases for V and 9 bases for J; bases not matched to a gene: 8.

This chain connects TRBV28 to TRBJ2-5; 10 nucleotides match TRBD1. The CDR3 length is 14 residues. V dropped 3 bases and J dropped 5; count of bases not matched to a gene: 3. CDR1 and CDR2 (germline): MDHEN, SYDVKM. CDR3 region: CASSLGQGYETQYF. DNA of the CDR3: TGTGCCAGCAGTTTGGGACAGGGGTACGAGACCCAGTACTTC. Based on the CDR3 plus reference TRBV28 and TRBJ2-5, the full variable domain is DVKVTQSSRYLVKRTGEKVFLECVQDMDHENMFWYRQDPGLGLRLIYFSYDVKMKEKGDIPEGYSVSREKKERFSLILESASTNQTSMYLCASSLGQGYETQYFGPGTRLLVL.

By share, this clonotype ranks as medium-sized. This chain joins TRBV7-8 and TRBJ1-5; 7 nucleotides match TRBD1. V dropped 5 bases and J dropped 7; count of bases not matched to a gene: 11. Germline V gene sequence: CDR1 SGHVS, CDR2 FQNEAQ. There are 15 residues in the CDR3. In nucleotides, the CDR3 is TGTGCCAGCAGCATGTACACAGGGGAGACCCAGCCCCAGCATTTT. The encoded protein is CASSMYTGETQPQHF.

This chain links TRBV18 with TRBJ1-3, with D maybe TRBD1 (6 bases). The germline V gene has CDR1 KGHSH and CDR2 LQKENI. The germline V and J ends were trimmed by 9 bases and 4 bases, with 19 bases remaining between them. The CDR3 runs 15 residues. The CDR3 reads CASNLSDRSGNTIYF. The CDR3 coding sequence is TGTGCCAGTAACCTTTCCGACAGGTCCGGAAACACCATATATTTT.

This clonotype was recorded many times. The rearrangement links TRBV6-1 to TRBJ1-2, with 8 bases fitting TRBD1. Germline lookup yields CDR1 MNHNS and CDR2 SASEGT. This CDR3 is 14 amino acids long. V shed 7 bases, J shed 0 bases, and the junction held 4 bases outside the gene matches. In DNA, the CDR3 is TGTGCCAGCACCCAGGACAGGGCTAACTATGGCTACACCTTC. This sequence encodes CASTQDRANYGYTF.

The chain is built from TRBV2 and TRBJ2-5; TRBD1 aligns across 8 bases. Germline-derived CDR1 and CDR2 are SNHLY and FYNNEI. The CDR3 consists of 15 residues. J was trimmed by 3 bases and V by 7 bases; bases with no gene match: 10. Here the CDR3 reads CASNTDRAGEETQYF. The CDR3 bases are TGTGCCAGCAATACGGACAGGGCCGGGGAAGAGACCCAGTACTTC. Full variable domain (rest looked up from reference TRBV2 and TRBJ2-5): EPEVTQTPSHQVTQMGQEVILRCVPISNHLYFYWYRQILGQKVEFLVSFYNNEISEKSEIFDDQFSVERPDGSNFTLKIRSTKLEDSAMYFCASNTDRAGEETQYFGPGTRLLVL.

Concerning this clonotype itself: The junction differs from germline at one of its ends, possibly a read error. V gene TRBV20-1 combines with J gene TRBJ1-1; maybe TRBD1 (5 bases). The CDR3 covers 15 residues. Germline-derived CDR1 and CDR2 are DFQATT and SNEGSKA (reference sequence). Here the CDR3 reads CSAMQGSRMNTEAFF. The CDR3 bases are TGCAGTGCTATGCAGGGTTCCCGAATGAACACTGAAGCTTTTTTT.

This clonotype is medium-sized. V usage is TRBV7-6 and J usage is TRBJ2-6; D possibly corresponds to TRBD1 (6 bases). Per the germline V gene, CDR1 is SGHVS and CDR2 is FNYEAQ. V was clipped by 0 bases and J by 0 bases, with 12 bases between them. The CDR3 is made up of 18 amino acids. CDR3 region: CASSLAPDSSSGANVLTF. CDR3 in DNA: TGTGCCAGCAGCTTAGCGCCGGACAGCAGCTCTGGGGCCAACGTCCTGACTTTC.

Of note for this clonotype: This may stem from a read error, because a much larger clone lies one nucleotide away. The chain combines TRBV18 with TRBJ1-1; 7 nucleotides match TRBD1. CDR1 and CDR2 from the germline V gene are KGHSH and LQKENI. This CDR3 is built from 12 residues. The CDR3 nucleotides read TGTGCCAGCTCGGTTACAGGGGCTGAAGCTTCCTTT. It encodes CASSVTGAEASF.

This clonotype was found many times. The chain carries TRBV10-3 and TRBJ2-7, with 15 positions matching TRBD2. The CDR3 runs 19 residues. Germline assignment: CDR1 ENHRY and CDR2 SYGVKD. V gave up 4 bases and J gave up 3 bases; unmatched junction bases: 13. The CDR3 DNA is TGTGCCATCAGTGCGGGTTTAGGGACTAGCGGGAGGAAGAACTACGAGCAGTACTTC. This encodes CAISAGLGTSGRKNYEQYF.